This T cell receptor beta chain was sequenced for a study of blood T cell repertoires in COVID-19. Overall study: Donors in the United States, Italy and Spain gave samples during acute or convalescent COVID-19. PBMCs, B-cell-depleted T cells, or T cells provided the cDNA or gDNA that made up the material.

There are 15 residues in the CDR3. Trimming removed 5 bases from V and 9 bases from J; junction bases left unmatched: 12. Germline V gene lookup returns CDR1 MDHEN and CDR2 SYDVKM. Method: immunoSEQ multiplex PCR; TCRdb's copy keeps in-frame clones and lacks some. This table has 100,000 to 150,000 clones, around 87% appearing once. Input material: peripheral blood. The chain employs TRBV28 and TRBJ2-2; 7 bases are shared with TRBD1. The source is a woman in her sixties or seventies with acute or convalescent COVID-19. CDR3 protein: CASSPGDSAPRELFF. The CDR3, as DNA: TGTGCCAGCAGTCCTGGGGACAGCGCTCCGAGGGAGCTGTTTTTT.